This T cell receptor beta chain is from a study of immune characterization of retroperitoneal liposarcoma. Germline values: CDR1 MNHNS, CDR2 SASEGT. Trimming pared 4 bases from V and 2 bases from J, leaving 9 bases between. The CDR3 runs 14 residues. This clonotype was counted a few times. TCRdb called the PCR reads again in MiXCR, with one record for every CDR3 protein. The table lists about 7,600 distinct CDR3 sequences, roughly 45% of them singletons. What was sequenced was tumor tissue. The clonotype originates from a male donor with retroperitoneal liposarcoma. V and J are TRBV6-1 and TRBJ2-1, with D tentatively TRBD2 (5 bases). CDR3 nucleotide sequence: TGTGCCAGCAGTGGCGGGCCCCCCTACAATGAGCAGTTCTTC. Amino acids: CASSGGPPYNEQFF.